The clone carrying this TCR beta chain was detected ten times or more. The time point here: persistent/refractory GD, antithyroid drugs over 5 years with positive TRAb. RNA extracted from PBMCs served as the sequencing template. This CDR3 contains 14 residues. The germline V gene has CDR1 MDHEN and CDR2 SYDVKM. The ends were cut back, 5 bases at V and 2 bases at J, with 9 bases in the middle. The source of the sample is a study of regulatory T cells in long-lasting Graves disease. Researchers made TCR beta libraries by using iRepertoire HTBI primers and running Arm-PCR on CDR3 regions. Using its own MiXCR run on the multiplex PCR reads, TCRdb lists one record per CDR3 protein. The sample includes about 460,000 distinct CDR3 sequences, about 22% seen only once; the top ten take around 13%.

This TCR was recovered from a female donor with Graves disease. V gene TRBV28 combines with J gene TRBJ1-4; perhaps TRBD1 as D (6 bases). Specimen: peripheral blood mononuclear cells (PBMCs), collected when the disease was refractory, from a patient treated with antithyroid drugs. The CDR3 here is CASSDRTTNEKLFF. In nucleotides, the CDR3 is TGTGCCAGCAGTGACAGGACCACTAATGAAAAACTGTTTTTT.